A selection of T cell receptor beta chains follows, all from one sample in a study of cytomegalovirus exposure and HLA in healthy donors. Repertoires were generated with immunoSEQ multiplex PCR, while TCRdb's copy carries only in-frame clones and drops some. The sample yields about 130,000 clones, roughly 80% seen once. Sequenced input: PBMCs. These TCRs come from a woman in her thirties or forties in good health and CMV-seronegative. The CDR3 runs from the conserved cysteine through the conserved F or W. Fields, in order: clone size, V gene, D gene, J gene, CDR3 DNA, CDR3 protein. D genes are given only for firm matches. Rows give clone size only sometimes, using once, few, many, or a class for an expanded clone.

>.|TRBV5-5|.|TRBJ1-6
TGTGCCAGCAGCTTGGATGGGGCGCGAAATTCACCCCTCCACTTT
CASSLDGARNSPLHF
>.|TRBV6-1|.|TRBJ1-1
TGTGCCAGCAGTGATGCGGGGACGGCGAACACTGAAGCTTTCTTT
CASSDAGTANTEAFF
>.|TRBV7-9|.|TRBJ1-1
TGTGCCAGCAGCCCCCCAGGGGCCTCGCGGAACACTGAAGCTTTCTTT
CASSPPGASRNTEAFF
>.|TRBV4-1|.|TRBJ2-7
TGCGCCAGCAGCCAAGAGGCAGGGATTACCTACGAGCAGTACTTC
CASSQEAGITYEQYF
>many|TRBV29-1|.|TRBJ2-7
TGCAGCGTGTCGGGAAGGACTAACTACGAGCAGTACTTC
CSVSGRTNYEQYF
>once|TRBV7-7|TRBD1|TRBJ2-1
TGTGCTAGCAGCTCGGACAGGTCGAATGAGCAGTTCTTC
CASSSDRSNEQFF
>.|TRBV19|.|TRBJ1-5
TGTGCCAGTAGTATCCGGGGTACCTATAGCAATCAGCCCCAGCATTTT
CASSIRGTYSNQPQHF
>.|TRBV14|.|TRBJ1-6
TGTGCCAGTTCCCAGAGGAGGGACTCACCCCTCCACTTT
CASSQRRDSPLHF
>.|TRBV7-9|TRBD2|TRBJ2-5
TGTGCCAGCAGCCTCGGGCTAGCGGGAGGAGAGACCCAGTACTTC
CASSLGLAGGETQYF
>.|TRBV9|TRBD1|TRBJ2-1
TGTGCCAGCAGCGGACAGGGGCTCGGAGGGGGGGAGCAGTTCTTC
CASSGQGLGGGEQFF
>.|TRBV6-5|.|TRBJ2-5
TGTGCCAGCATCCCGAGCCTCGGGGAGACCCAGTACTTC
CASIPSLGETQYF
>few|TRBV5-6|TRBD2|TRBJ2-1
TGTGCCAGCAGCTCTCTAGCGGAAACCCCCAATGAGCAGTTCTTC
CASSSLAETPNEQFF
>.|TRBV5-4|TRBD1|TRBJ2-2
TGTGCCAGCAGCCTCTGGACAGGAAACACCGGGGAGCTGTTTTTT
CASSLWTGNTGELFF
>.|TRBV4-2|TRBD2|TRBJ2-5
TGTGCCAGCAGCCAAGATCTAGCGGCGGAGACCCAGTACTTC
CASSQDLAAETQYF
>.|TRBV19|TRBD1|TRBJ2-1
TGTGCCAGCGGGGACAGGACCTACAATGAGCAGTTCTTC
CASGDRTYNEQFF
>.|TRBV5-1|TRBD2|TRBJ2-3
TGCGCCAGCAGCTTGGTTGTCCGAGCGGGAGCCGATACGCAGTATTTT
CASSLVVRAGADTQYF